The next 13 T cell receptor beta chains were all read from a single sample in a study of control samples from healthy donors and cancer patients. Assay used: immunoSEQ multiplex PCR; TCRdb lists only in-frame clones, some missing. This table holds roughly 130,000 clones, 90% to 95% found once. The sequenced sample was PBMCs. Every receptor here comes from a man aged 60 to 69 with colorectal cancer.

This clone was observed once. V usage is TRBV12-3 or TRBV12-4 and J usage is TRBJ2-5; the D call may be TRBD1 or TRBD2 (5 bases each). The length of the CDR3 is 13 residues. V gave up 6 bases and J gave up 4 bases, with 12 bases separating them. The DNA of the CDR3 is TGTGCCAGCAGCCGCGACGGGGCAGAGACCCAGTACTTC. As protein: CASSRDGAETQYF.

This clone was detected a few times. The rearrangement joins TRBV6-2 or TRBV6-3 to TRBJ2-7; D remains unclear. The ends were cut back, 2 bases at V and 4 bases at J, with 9 bases in the middle. Germline V gene lookup returns CDR1 MNHEY and CDR2 SVGEGT. CDR3 length equals 13 residues. CDR3 nucleotide sequence: TGTGCCAGCAGTTACGGGGTCATGTACGAGCAGTACTTC. Encoded protein: CASSYGVMYEQYF.

This chain connects TRBV11-2 to TRBJ1-1; the match to TRBD1 covers 9 bases. Per germline, CDR1 SGHAT and CDR2 FQNNGV. Trimming took 5 bases from V and 7 from J; bases not matched to a gene: 8. CDR3 size: 14 residues. The CDR3 DNA reads TGTGCCAGCAGCCCCCAACAGGGGGCCAGTGAAGCTTTCTTT. Its protein product is CASSPQQGASEAFF. The variable domain in full, with the rest retrieved from reference TRBV11-2 and TRBJ1-1, is EAGVAQSPRYKIIEKRQSVAFWCNPISGHATLYWYQQILGQGPKLLIQFQNNGVVDDSQLPKDRFSAERLKGVDSTLKIQPAKLEDSAVYLCASSPQQGASEAFFGQGTRLTVV.

J is TRBJ1-4 and V is TRBV7-2; no firm D call. The CDR3 runs 13 residues. Germline V gives CDR1 SGHTA, CDR2 FQGNSA. V lost 2 bases and J 8 bases, leaving 9 bases between the germline ends. The DNA for the CDR3 is TGTGCCAGCAGCTTACGGCCGGGCGAAAAACTGTTTTTT. This sequence encodes CASSLRPGEKLFF.

The CDR3 reads CASKSSSAYEQYF. CDR3 sequence (DNA): TGTGCCAGCAAATCGAGCAGTGCCTACGAGCAGTACTTC. The rearrangement joins TRBV5-6 to TRBJ2-7; D ambiguous. The CDR3 totals 13 residues. The ends were cut back, 6 bases at V and 2 bases at J, with 12 bases in the middle. Germline V gene data show CDR1 as SGHDT and CDR2 as YYEEEE.

V and J are TRBV24-1 and TRBJ1-4; D gene uncertain. The CDR3 extends over 13 amino acids. CDR1 and CDR2 from the germline V gene are KGHDR and SFDVKD. V was pared by 3 bases and J by 7 bases, with 8 bases between. The CDR3 DNA is TGTGCCACCAGTGATCCTACAACTGAAAAACTGTTTTTT. Translated, it gives CATSDPTTEKLFF.

J is TRBJ1-1 and V is TRBV19; a possible D gene is TRBD1 (5 bases). Trimming removed 5 bases from V and 0 bases from J, with 13 bases in between. In germline, CDR1 is LNHDA, CDR2 SQIVND (reference sequence). The CDR3 is 15 amino acids. The CDR3 DNA reads as TGTGCCAGTAGTCCGGGACGGAGCATGAACACTGAAGCTTTCTTT. The encoded protein is CASSPGRSMNTEAFF.

CDR3 amino acids: CASSQSGGARETQYF. The CDR3, as DNA: TGTGCCAGCAGCCAGAGCGGGGGGGCCAGGGAGACCCAGTACTTC. This chain uses TRBV3-1 (or the pseudogene TRBV3-2) with TRBJ2-5; 10 positions match TRBD2. The V and J ends lost 3 bases and 5 bases, in that order; junction bases with no gene match: 6. Per germline, CDR1 LGHDT and CDR2 YNNKEL (reference sequence). The CDR3 has 15 amino acids.

V and J are TRBV2 and TRBJ2-1; D unclear. V was shortened by 5 bases and J by 10 bases, with 15 bases between the two germline ends. Germline assignment: CDR1 SNHLY and CDR2 FYNNEI. The CDR3 runs 13 residues. CDR3 bases: TGTGCCAGCAGTCTTAGCAGTGATCGGGAGCAGTTCTTC. It codes for CASSLSSDREQFF.

This sequence joins TRBV19 and TRBJ1-3; D is unclear. Germline V gene sequence: CDR1 LNHDA, CDR2 SQIVND (reference sequence). The CDR3 sequence is 16 residues long. Trimming removed 5 bases at V and 0 bases at J, with 14 bases between. CDR3 sequence: CASSHLLPNSGNTIYF. CDR3 nucleotides: TGTGCCAGTAGTCATTTACTCCCGAACTCTGGAAACACCATATATTTT.

J is TRBJ2-3 and V is TRBV6-5; 10 bases align to TRBD2. The V segment lost 7 bases and the J segment 2 bases; nucleotides outside the gene matches: 3. The CDR3 is made up of 14 amino acids. Germline-derived CDR1 and CDR2 are MNHEY and SVGAGI. CDR3 in DNA: TGTGCCAGCACAAGCGGGGGGGACACAGATACGCAGTATTTT. This encodes CASTSGGDTDTQYF.

This chain uses TRBV6-1 with TRBJ1-2; D uncertain. Germline assignment: CDR1 MNHNS and CDR2 SASEGT. V lost 3 bases, J lost 2 bases, and 4 bases lay in between. The CDR3 contains 12 residues. Written as DNA, the CDR3 is TGTGCCAGCAGTGACAGGAACTATGGCTACACCTTC. This sequence encodes CASSDRNYGYTF.

The chain recombines TRBV6-5 with TRBJ1-2, with D uncertain. This CDR3 comprises 14 residues. In germline, CDR1 is MNHEY, CDR2 SVGAGI. V shed 5 bases and J shed 8 bases, with 18 bases lying between them. The CDR3 coding sequence is TGTGCCAGCAGTATGACCGAACGAACGATGGGCTACACCTTC. Translated: CASSMTERTMGYTF.